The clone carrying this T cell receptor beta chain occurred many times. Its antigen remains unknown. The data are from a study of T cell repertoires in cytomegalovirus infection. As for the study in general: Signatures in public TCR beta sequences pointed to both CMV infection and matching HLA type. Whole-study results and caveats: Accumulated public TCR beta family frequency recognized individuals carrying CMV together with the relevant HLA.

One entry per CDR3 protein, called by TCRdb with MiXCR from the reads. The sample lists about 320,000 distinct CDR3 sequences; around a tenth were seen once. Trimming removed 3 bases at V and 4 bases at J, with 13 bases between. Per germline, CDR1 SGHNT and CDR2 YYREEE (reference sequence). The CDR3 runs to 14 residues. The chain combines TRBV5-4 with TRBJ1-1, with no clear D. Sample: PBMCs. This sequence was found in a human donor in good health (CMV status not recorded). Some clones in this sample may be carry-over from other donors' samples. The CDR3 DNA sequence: TGTGCCAGCAGCTCCAATAGGGATATCACTGAAGCTTTCTTT. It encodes CASSSNRDITEAFF.